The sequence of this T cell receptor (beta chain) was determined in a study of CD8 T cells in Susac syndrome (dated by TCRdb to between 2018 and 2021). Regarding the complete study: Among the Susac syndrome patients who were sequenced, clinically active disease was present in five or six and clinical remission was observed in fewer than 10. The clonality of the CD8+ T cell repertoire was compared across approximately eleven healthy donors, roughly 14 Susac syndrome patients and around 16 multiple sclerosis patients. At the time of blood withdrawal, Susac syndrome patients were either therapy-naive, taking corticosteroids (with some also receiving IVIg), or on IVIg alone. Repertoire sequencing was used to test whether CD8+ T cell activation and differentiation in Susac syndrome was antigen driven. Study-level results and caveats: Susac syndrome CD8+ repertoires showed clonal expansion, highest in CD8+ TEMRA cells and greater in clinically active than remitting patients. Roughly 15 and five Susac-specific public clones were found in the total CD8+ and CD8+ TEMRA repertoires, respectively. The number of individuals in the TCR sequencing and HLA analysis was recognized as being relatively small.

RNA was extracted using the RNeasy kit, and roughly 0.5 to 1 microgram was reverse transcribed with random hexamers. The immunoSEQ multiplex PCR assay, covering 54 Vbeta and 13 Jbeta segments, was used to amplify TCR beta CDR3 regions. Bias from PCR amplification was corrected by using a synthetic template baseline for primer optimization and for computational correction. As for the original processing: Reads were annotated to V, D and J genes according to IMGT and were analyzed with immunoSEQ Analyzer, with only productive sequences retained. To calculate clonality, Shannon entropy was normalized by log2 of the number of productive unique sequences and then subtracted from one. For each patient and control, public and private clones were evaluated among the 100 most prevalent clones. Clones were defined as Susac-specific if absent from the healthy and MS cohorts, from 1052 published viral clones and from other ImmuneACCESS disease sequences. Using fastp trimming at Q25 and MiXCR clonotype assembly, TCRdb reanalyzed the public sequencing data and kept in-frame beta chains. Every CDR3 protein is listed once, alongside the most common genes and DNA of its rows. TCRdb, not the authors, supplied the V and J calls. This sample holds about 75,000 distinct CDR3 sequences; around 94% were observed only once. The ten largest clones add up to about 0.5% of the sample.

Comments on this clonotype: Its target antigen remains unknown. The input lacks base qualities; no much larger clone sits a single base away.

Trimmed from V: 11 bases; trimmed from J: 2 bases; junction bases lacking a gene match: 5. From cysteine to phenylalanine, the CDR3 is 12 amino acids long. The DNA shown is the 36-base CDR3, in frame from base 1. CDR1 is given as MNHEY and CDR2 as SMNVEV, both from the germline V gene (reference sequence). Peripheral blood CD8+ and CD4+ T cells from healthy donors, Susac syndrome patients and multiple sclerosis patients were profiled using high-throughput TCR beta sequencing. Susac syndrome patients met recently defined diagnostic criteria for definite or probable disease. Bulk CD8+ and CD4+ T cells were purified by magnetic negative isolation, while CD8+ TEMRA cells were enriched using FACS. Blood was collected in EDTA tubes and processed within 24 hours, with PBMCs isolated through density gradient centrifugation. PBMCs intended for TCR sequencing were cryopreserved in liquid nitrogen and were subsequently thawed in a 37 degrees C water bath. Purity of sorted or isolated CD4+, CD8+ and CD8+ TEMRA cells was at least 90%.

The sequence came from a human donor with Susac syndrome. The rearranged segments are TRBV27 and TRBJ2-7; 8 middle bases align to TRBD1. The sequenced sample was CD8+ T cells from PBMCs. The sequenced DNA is TGTGCCGCGGGACAGGATCCCTACGAGCAGTACTTC. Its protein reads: CAAGQDPYEQYF.